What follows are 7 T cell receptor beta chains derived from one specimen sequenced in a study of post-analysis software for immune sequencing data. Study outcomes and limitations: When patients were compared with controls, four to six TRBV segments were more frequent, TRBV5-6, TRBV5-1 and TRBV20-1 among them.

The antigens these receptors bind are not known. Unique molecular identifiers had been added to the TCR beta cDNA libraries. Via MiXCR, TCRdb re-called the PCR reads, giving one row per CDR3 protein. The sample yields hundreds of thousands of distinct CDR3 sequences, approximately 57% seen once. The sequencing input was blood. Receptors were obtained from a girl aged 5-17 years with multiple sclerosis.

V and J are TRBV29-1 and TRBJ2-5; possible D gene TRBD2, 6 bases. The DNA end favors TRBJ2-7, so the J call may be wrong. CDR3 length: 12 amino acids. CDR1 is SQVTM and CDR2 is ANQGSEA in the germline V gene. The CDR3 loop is CSGHSGRDEQYF. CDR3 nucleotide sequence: TGCAGCGGTCATAGCGGCCGCGACGAGCAGTACTTC.

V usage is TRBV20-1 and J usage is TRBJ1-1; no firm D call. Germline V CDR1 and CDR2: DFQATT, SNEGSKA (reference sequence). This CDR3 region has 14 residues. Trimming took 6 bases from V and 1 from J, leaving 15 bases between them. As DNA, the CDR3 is TGCAGTGCAAGGCCAGGAGACACGAACACTGAAGCTTTCTTT. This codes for CSARPGDTNTEAFF.

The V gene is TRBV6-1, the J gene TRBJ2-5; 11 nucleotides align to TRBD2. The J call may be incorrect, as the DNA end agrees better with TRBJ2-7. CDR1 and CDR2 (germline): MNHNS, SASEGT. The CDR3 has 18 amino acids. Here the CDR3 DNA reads TGTGCCAGCAGCCAGGTCGATCCTTTAGCGGGAGGGAGCTACGAGCAGTACTTC. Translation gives CASSQVDPLAGGSYEQYF.

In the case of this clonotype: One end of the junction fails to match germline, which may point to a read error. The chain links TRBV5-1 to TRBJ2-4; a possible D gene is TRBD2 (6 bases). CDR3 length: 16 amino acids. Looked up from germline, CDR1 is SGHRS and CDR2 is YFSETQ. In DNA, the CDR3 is TGCGCCAGCAGCTTGGTCAGGGAGGAGGACAAAAACATTCAATACTTC. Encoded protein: CASSLVREEDKNIQYF.

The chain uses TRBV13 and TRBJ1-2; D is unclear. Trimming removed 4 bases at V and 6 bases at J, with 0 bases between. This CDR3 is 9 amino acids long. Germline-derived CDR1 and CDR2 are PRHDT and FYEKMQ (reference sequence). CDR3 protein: CASSYGYTF. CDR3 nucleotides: TGTGCCAGCAGCTATGGCTACACCTTC.

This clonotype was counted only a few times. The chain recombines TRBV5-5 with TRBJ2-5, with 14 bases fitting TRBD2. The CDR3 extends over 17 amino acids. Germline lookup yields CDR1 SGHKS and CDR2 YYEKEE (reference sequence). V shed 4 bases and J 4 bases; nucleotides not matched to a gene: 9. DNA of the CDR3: TGTGCCAGCAGCCCAACCCCAGGACTAGCGGGAGGAGAGACCCAGTACTTC. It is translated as CASSPTPGLAGGETQYF.

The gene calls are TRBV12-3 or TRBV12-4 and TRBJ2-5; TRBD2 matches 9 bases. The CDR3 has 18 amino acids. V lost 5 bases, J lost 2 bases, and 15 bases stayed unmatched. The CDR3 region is CASSGGVAGAEYQETQYF. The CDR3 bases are TGTGCCAGCAGTGGGGGAGTAGCGGGAGCAGAGTATCAAGAGACCCAGTACTTC.